The 17 T cell receptor beta chains listed next were all sequenced from one sample in a study of blood T cell repertoires in COVID-19. TCRdb's table, derived via immunoSEQ multiplex PCR, lists solely in-frame clones and lacks some. The sample holds under 200,000 clones, about nine tenths seen once. Sequenced sample: peripheral blood. The receptors were sampled from a woman in her 70s with acute or convalescent COVID-19.

This clone was recorded only once. The chain is built from TRBV28 and TRBJ2-3; 13 bases are shared with TRBD2. V shed 5 bases, J shed 5 bases, and the junction held 7 bases outside the gene matches. The V gene's germline CDR1 is MDHEN and CDR2 SYDVKM. CDR3 size: 16 residues. CDR3 in amino acids: CASSISRLAGGDTQYF. In DNA, the CDR3 is TGTGCCAGCAGTATTTCTAGACTAGCGGGAGGAGATACGCAGTATTTT.

This clone came up once. The chain uses TRBV7-2 and TRBJ1-1, with D maybe TRBD1 (6 bases). Per germline, CDR1 SGHTA and CDR2 FQGNSA. V was cut by 7 bases and J by 6 bases, with 21 bases left in between. This CDR3 contains 15 residues. CDR3 region: CASKERGGTFAEAFF. Written as DNA, the CDR3 is TGTGCCAGCAAAGAAAGGGGGGGCACGTTCGCTGAAGCTTTCTTT.

The rearrangement uses TRBV19 and TRBJ2-1, with 8 nucleotides matching TRBD2. Germline loops: CDR1 LNHDA, CDR2 SQIVND (reference sequence). The length of the CDR3 is 17 residues. The V and J ends lost 6 bases and 10 bases, in that order; junction bases with no gene match: 20. The CDR3, as DNA: TGTGCCAGTAGACCACGTTCGACGGGACTAGGTAAATACGAGCAGTTCTTC. Its protein product is CASRPRSTGLGKYEQFF. The full variable domain, in which reference TRBV19 and TRBJ2-1 provide the parts outside the CDR3, is DGGITQSPKYLFRKEGQNVTLSCEQNLNHDAMYWYRQDPGQGLRLIYYSQIVNDFQKGDIAEGYSVSREKKESFPLTVTSAQKNPTAFYLCASRPRSTGLGKYEQFFGPGTRLTVL.

V is TRBV15 and J is TRBJ1-2, with 7 bases aligning to TRBD1. The J segment lost 7 bases and the V segment lost 0 bases, leaving 5 bases of the junction unmatched. This CDR3 spans 14 amino acids. The V gene's germline CDR1 is LNHNV and CDR2 YYDKDF (reference sequence). The CDR3 reads CATSRDRAGGGYTF. In DNA, the CDR3 is TGTGCCACCAGCAGAGATCGAGCAGGGGGTGGCTACACCTTC.

For the CDR3, the DNA is TGTGCCAGCAGTTACTTAGGACAGGGGGATGGCTACACCTTC. Translating gives CASSYLGQGDGYTF. The chain employs TRBV6-5 and TRBJ1-2; TRBD1 matches at 10 bases. J lost 6 bases, V lost 1 base, and 2 bases had no gene match. The germline V gene encodes CDR1 MNHEY and CDR2 SVGAGI. This CDR3 is built from 14 residues.

The V and J genes are TRBV4-2 and TRBJ1-1; D may be TRBD1 (6 bases). Germline V gives CDR1 LGHNA, CDR2 YNFKEQ. The ends were cut back, 2 bases at V and 5 bases at J, with 9 bases in the middle. The CDR3 contains 13 residues. The CDR3 reads CASSQPGVTEAFF. CDR3 nucleotide sequence: TGTGCCAGCAGCCAACCAGGGGTAACTGAAGCTTTCTTT.

This clone has a single count. The rearrangement uses TRBV5-1 and TRBJ2-3, with 14 bases fitting TRBD2. Germline CDR1 reads SGHRS; CDR2 reads YFSETQ. V shed 4 bases, J shed 9 bases, and the junction held 10 bases outside the gene matches. The CDR3 is made up of 16 amino acids. The CDR3 loop is CASSPETSGGAATQYF. CDR3 sequence (DNA): TGCGCCAGCAGCCCGGAGACTAGCGGGGGGGCCGCGACGCAGTATTTT.

This chain links TRBV27 with TRBJ2-7; D may be TRBD2 (5 bases). The V end was cut by 5 bases, the J end by 7 bases, with 21 bases between. The CDR3 is made up of 15 amino acids. Germline CDR1 MNHEY, CDR2 SMNVEV (reference sequence). The CDR3, as DNA: TGTGCCAGCAGTCCCCGGGAAGGCGGTAGGTTAGAGCAGTACTTC. It translates to CASSPREGGRLEQYF.

The chain recombines TRBV10-3 with TRBJ2-2; a weak D match, TRBD1 (6 bases). Deletions cut 10 bases from V and 1 base from J, with 10 bases between. The CDR3 consists of 13 residues. Germline lookup yields CDR1 ENHRY and CDR2 SYGVKD. CDR3 bases: TGTGCCACTGTACAGGGGAACACCGGGGAGCTGTTTTTT. It codes for CATVQGNTGELFF.

The genes are TRBV7-9 and TRBJ1-4, with TRBD1 matching 10 bases. Germline trimming cut 6 bases from V and 6 bases from J; bases unmatched to any gene: 4. Germline-derived CDR1 and CDR2 are SEHNR and FQNEAQ (reference sequence). The CDR3 length is 14 residues. This CDR3 is CASRTGGTDEKLFF. For the CDR3, the DNA is TGTGCCAGCAGGACAGGGGGCACGGATGAAAAACTGTTTTTT.

The chain joins TRBV24-1 to TRBJ1-1, with TRBD1 identical over 9 bases. The CDR3 length is 14 residues. The germline CDR1 and CDR2 sequences are KGHDR and SFDVKD. V dropped 3 bases and J dropped 5; count of bases not matched to a gene: 3. The CDR3 region is CATSDKQGATEAFF. CDR3 coding DNA: TGTGCCACCAGTGATAAACAGGGGGCGACTGAAGCTTTCTTT.

The genes are TRBV18 and TRBJ2-5, with 8 bases identical to TRBD1. Germline CDR1 is KGHSH and CDR2 is LQKENI. This CDR3 has 15 amino acids. Germline trimming cut 1 base from V and 4 bases from J; bases unmatched to any gene: 5. The CDR3: CASSPLQGAVETQYF. The DNA for the CDR3 is TGTGCCAGCTCACCACTCCAGGGGGCCGTAGAGACCCAGTACTTC.

The J gene is TRBJ2-2, the V gene TRBV5-8; D perhaps matches TRBD1 (5 bases). Trimming pared 1 base from V and 5 bases from J, leaving 18 bases between. There are 17 residues in the CDR3. The germline gives CDR1 SGHTS, CDR2 YDEGEE. CDR3: CASSLPPQVLRTGELFF. In nucleotides, the CDR3 is TGTGCCAGCAGCTTGCCACCACAGGTTTTGCGGACCGGGGAGCTGTTTTTT. Supplemented by reference TRBV5-8 and TRBJ2-2, the full variable domain reads EAGVTQSPTHLIKTRGQQATLRCSPISGHTSVYWYQQALGLGLQFLLWYDEGEERNRGNFPPRFSGRQFPNYSSELNVNALELEDSALYLCASSLPPQVLRTGELFFGEGSRLTVL.

The V gene is TRBV7-9, the J gene TRBJ1-1; D call uncertain. Germline CDR1 SEHNR, CDR2 FQNEAQ (reference sequence). The CDR3 has 15 amino acids. The V end was cut by 2 bases, the J end by 0 bases, with 10 bases between. DNA for the CDR3: TGTGCCAGCAGCTTATCCGAGGCCATGAACACTGAAGCTTTCTTT. This codes for CASSLSEAMNTEAFF.

The chain uses TRBV5-1 and TRBJ1-6; TRBD1 agrees at 8 bases. Germline-derived CDR1 and CDR2 are SGHRS and YFSETQ. The CDR3 is made up of 16 amino acids. Trimming cost V 4 bases and J 8 bases; bases outside gene matches: 11. CDR3 loop: CASSARTGRAYSPLHF. In DNA form, the CDR3 reads TGCGCCAGCAGCGCCAGGACAGGGAGAGCTTATTCACCCCTCCACTTT.

The chain's CDR3 is CASRPFRDRGHGYTF. The CDR3 DNA reads as TGTGCCAGCAGGCCTTTCCGGGACAGGGGACATGGCTACACCTTC. The V and J genes are TRBV6-5 and TRBJ1-2; TRBD1 agrees at 10 bases. V lost 6 bases, J lost 6 bases, and 10 bases stayed unmatched. The CDR3 sequence is 15 residues long. Germline-derived CDR1 and CDR2 are MNHEY and SVGAGI.

The CDR3 sequence: CASSFGGTGVSGNTIYF. The CDR3 DNA is TGTGCCAGCAGCTTCGGGGGGACAGGGGTTTCTGGAAACACCATATATTTT. The gene calls are TRBV5-4 and TRBJ1-3, with 10 positions matching TRBD1. Trimming took 2 bases from V and 1 from J; bases not matched to a gene: 6. Germline CDR1 reads SGHNT; CDR2 reads YYREEE (reference sequence). The CDR3 consists of 17 residues.